A single sample is the source of the 5 T cell receptor beta chains below, sequenced in a study of blood T cell repertoires in COVID-19 (dated by TCRdb to the early 2020s). Preparation of the library involved the immunoSEQ multiplex PCR assay. The source is immuneACCESS, and TCRdb retained only in-frame sequences with V and J called. Part of the clones is not carried over; for the studies checked, unresolved V genes explain less than half of this, and the remainder is unexplained. The sample table contains under 300,000 clones; only one count was recorded for 80% to 90% of them. Under 2.5% of the sample belongs to the ten largest clones. Sequenced input: PBMCs or T cells enriched from blood (not recorded which). The receptors stem from a woman in her forties or fifties who had recovered from COVID-19.

In its sample, this clone was seen once. The rearrangement uses TRBV10-2 and TRBJ2-7, with TRBD2 identical over 8 bases. V trimming: 5 bases; J trimming: 4 bases; junction bases outside the gene matches: 16. Germline loops: CDR1 WSHSY, CDR2 SAAADI. CDR3 length: 17 amino acids. The CDR3 DNA reads TGCGCCAGCAGTTTTTCTTCTGGGAGCGGGAGATTTTACGAGCAGTACTTC. Encoded protein: CASSFSSGSGRFYEQYF.

The rearrangement joins TRBV25-1 to TRBJ1-2; a weak D match, TRBD1 (6 bases). The CDR3 runs to 13 residues. Germline assignment: CDR1 MGHDK and CDR2 SYGVNS. V was pared by 3 bases and J by 5 bases, with 10 bases between. In DNA form, the CDR3 reads TGTGCCAGCAGTGATGGGGGCGGGTATGGCTACACCTTC. This encodes CASSDGGGYGYTF.

J is TRBJ1-2 and V is TRBV27; TRBD1 might be the D (5 bases). Germline-derived CDR1 and CDR2 are MNHEY and SMNVEV (reference sequence). This CDR3 comprises 13 residues. The V end lost 2 bases, the J end lost 2 bases, and 6 bases lay between the germline ends. The CDR3 DNA follows: TGTGCCAGCAGTTTAGGGGCGAACTATGGCTACACCTTC. This codes for CASSLGANYGYTF.

This clone was counted only a few times. The CDR3 DNA reads TGTGCCAGCAGTTTTGAAGGGGTCTATGGCTACACCTTC. Its translation is CASSFEGVYGYTF. This chain links TRBV28 with TRBJ1-2; possible D gene TRBD1, 5 bases. Trimming took 3 bases from V and 4 from J, leaving 9 bases between them. Germline loops: CDR1 MDHEN, CDR2 SYDVKM. The CDR3 extends over 13 amino acids.

The chain couples TRBV27 to TRBJ1-1; possibly TRBD1 for D (6 bases). CDR3 length: 13 residues. Germline CDR1 and CDR2: MNHEY and SMNVEV (reference sequence). Trimming pared 5 bases from V and 5 bases from J, leaving 12 bases between. The CDR3 is CASSPKRGTEAFF. The DNA for the CDR3 is TGTGCCAGCAGTCCCAAAAGGGGGACTGAAGCTTTCTTT.